This TCR beta chain comes out of a study of T cells after yellow fever vaccination. Study results and limitations: In FACS-sorted repertoires, abundant clonotypes from the bulk population could appear as contaminants.

CDR3 length equals 17 residues. Germline values: CDR1 LGHNA, CDR2 YSLEER. V trimming: 4 bases; J trimming: 0 bases; junction bases outside the gene matches: 10. TCRdb recomputed calls from the 5' RACE reads with MiXCR, one row per CDR3 protein. The sample has under 700,000 distinct CDR3 sequences; roughly a sixth are singletons. With respect to this clonotype: What it binds is not known.

The chain is built from TRBV4-3 and TRBJ2-7; 9 bases align to TRBD1. The receptor was derived from a man younger than 30 who received the YFV17D yellow fever vaccine. Sequenced material: PBMCs, taken less than 6 days after the first yellow fever vaccination. CDR3 sequence reads: CASSRVSGQGISYEQYF. The CDR3 nucleotides read TGCGCCAGCAGCCGTGTTTCAGGACAGGGGATCTCCTACGAGCAGTACTTC.